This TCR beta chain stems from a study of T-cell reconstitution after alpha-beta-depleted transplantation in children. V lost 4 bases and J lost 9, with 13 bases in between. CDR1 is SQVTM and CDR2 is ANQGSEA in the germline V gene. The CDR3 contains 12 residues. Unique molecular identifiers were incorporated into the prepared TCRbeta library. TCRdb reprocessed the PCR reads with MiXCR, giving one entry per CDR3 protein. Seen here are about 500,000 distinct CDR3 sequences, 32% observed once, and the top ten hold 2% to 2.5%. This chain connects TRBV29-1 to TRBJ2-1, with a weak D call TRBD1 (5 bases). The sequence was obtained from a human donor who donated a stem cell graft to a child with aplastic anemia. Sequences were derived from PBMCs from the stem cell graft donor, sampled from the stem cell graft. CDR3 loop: CSVVGQFSEQFF. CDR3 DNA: TGCAGCGTTGTCGGACAATTTAGTGAGCAGTTCTTC.